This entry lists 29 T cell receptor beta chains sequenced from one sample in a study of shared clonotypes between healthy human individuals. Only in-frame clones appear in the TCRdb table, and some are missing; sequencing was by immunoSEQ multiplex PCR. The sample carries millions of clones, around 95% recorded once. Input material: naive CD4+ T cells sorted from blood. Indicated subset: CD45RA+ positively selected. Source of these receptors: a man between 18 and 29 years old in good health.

The DNA of the CDR3 is TGTGCCAGCATCCTAGCGGGGCGCACAGATACGCAGTATTTT. Translation gives CASILAGRTDTQYF. The chain uses TRBV6-1 and TRBJ2-3; TRBD2 agrees at 9 bases. V lost 7 bases, J lost 1 base, and 3 bases stayed unmatched. There are 14 residues in the CDR3. Germline CDR1 is MNHNS and CDR2 is SASEGT.

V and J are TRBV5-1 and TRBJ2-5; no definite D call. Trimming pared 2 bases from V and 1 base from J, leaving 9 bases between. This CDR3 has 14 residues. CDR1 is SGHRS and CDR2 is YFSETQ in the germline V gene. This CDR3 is CASSFGSSQETQYF. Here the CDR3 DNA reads TGCGCCAGCAGCTTTGGTAGCAGCCAAGAGACCCAGTACTTC.

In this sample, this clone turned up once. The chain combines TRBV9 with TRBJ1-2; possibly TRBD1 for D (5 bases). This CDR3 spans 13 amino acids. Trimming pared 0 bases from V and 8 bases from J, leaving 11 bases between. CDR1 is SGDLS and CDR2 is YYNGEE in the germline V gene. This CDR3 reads CASSVGEGLGYTF. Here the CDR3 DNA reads TGTGCCAGCAGCGTAGGAGAGGGGCTAGGCTACACCTTC.

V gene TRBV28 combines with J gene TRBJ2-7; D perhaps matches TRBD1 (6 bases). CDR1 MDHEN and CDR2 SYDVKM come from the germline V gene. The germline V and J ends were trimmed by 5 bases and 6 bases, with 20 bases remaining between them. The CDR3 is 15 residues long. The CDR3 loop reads CASSPDSRPGREQYF. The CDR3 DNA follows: TGTGCCAGCAGTCCGGACAGTAGACCGGGCCGCGAGCAGTACTTC.

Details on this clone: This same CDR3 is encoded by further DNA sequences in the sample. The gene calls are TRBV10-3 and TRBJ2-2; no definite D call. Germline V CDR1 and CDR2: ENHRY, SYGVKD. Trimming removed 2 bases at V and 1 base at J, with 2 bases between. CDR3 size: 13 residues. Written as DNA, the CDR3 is TGTGCCATCAGTGAGAGGAACACCGGGGAGCTGTTTTTT. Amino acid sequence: CAISERNTGELFF.

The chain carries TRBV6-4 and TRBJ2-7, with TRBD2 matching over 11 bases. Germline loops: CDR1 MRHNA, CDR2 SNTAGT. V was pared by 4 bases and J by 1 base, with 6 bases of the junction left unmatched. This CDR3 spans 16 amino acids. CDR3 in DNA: TGTGCCAGCAGTGCACTAGCGGGAGCCCAATCCTACGAGCAGTACTTC. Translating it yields CASSALAGAQSYEQYF.

The CDR3 loop reads CSVTGDGADTQYF. The CDR3 DNA follows: TGCAGCGTTACAGGGGATGGTGCAGATACGCAGTATTTT. This chain connects TRBV29-1 to TRBJ2-3, with 7 bases identical to TRBD1. Germline trimming cut 5 bases from V and 4 bases from J; bases unmatched to any gene: 6. This CDR3 is 13 amino acids long. Germline assignment: CDR1 SQVTM and CDR2 ANQGSEA.

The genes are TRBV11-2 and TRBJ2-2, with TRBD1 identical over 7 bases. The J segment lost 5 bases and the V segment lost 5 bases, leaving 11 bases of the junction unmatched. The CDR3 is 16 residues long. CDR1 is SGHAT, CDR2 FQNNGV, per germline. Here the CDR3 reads CASSQGGPGVTGELFF. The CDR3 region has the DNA TGTGCCAGCAGCCAAGGGGGCCCTGGGGTGACCGGGGAGCTGTTTTTT.

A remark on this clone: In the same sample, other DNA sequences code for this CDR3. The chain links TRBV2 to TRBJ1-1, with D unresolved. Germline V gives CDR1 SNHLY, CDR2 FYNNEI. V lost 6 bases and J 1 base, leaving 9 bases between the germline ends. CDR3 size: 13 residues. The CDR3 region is CASSGTANTEAFF. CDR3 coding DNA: TGTGCCAGCAGCGGTACAGCGAACACTGAAGCTTTCTTT.

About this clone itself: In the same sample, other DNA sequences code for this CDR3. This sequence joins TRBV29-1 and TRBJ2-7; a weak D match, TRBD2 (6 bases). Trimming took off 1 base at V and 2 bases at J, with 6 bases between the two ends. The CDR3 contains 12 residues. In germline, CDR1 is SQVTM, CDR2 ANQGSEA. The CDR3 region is CSVEGGTYEQYF. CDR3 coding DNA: TGCAGCGTTGAAGGCGGGACCTACGAGCAGTACTTC.

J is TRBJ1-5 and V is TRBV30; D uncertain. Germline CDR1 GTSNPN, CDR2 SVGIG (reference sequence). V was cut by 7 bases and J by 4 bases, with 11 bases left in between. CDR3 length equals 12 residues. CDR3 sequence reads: CALDLGNQPQHF. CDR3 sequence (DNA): TGTGCCTTAGACCTGGGAAATCAGCCCCAGCATTTT.

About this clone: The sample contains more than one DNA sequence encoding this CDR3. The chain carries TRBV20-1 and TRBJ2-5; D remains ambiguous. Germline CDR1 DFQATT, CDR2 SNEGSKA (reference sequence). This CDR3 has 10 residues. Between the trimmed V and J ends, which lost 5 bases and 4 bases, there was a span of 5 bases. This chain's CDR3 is CSALSETQYF. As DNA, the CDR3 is TGCAGTGCTCTATCAGAGACCCAGTACTTC.

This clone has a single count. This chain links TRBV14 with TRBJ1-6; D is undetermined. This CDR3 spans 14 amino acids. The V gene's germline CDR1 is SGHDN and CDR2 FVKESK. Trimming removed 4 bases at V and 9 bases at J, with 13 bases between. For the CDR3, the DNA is TGTGCCAGCAGCCCCACAATTATGGGTTCACCCCTCCACTTT. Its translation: CASSPTIMGSPLHF. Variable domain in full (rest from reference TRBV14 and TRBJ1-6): EAGVTQFPSHSVIEKGQTVTLRCDPISGHDNLYWYRRVMGKEIKFLLHFVKESKQDESGMPNNRFLAERTGGTYSTLKVQPAELEDSGVYFCASSPTIMGSPLHFGNGTRLTVT.

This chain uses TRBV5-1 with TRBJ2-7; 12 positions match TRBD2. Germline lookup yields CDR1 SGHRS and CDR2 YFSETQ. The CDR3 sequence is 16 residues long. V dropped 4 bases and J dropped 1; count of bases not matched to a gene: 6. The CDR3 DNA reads TGCGCCAGCAGCCGCCTCACTAGCGGGGGGTCCTACGAGCAGTACTTC. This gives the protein CASSRLTSGGSYEQYF. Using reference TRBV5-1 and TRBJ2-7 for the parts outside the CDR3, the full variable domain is KAGVTQTPRYLIKTRGQQVTLSCSPISGHRSVSWYQQTPGQGLQFLFEYFSETQRNKGNFPGRFSGRQFSNSRSEMNVSTLELGDSALYLCASSRLTSGGSYEQYFGPGTRLTVT.

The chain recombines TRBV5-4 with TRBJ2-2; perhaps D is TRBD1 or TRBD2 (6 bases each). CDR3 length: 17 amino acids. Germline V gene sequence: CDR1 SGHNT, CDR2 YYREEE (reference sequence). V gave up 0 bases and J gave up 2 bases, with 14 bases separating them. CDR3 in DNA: TGTGCCAGCAGCTTGGCCACCGGGGGCTATAACACCGGGGAGCTGTTTTTT. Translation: CASSLATGGYNTGELFF.

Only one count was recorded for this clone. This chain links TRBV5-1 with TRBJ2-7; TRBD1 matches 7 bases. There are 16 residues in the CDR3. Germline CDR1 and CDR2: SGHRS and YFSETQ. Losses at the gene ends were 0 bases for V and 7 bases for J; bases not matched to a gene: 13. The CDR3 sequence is CASSLAPSGTVGEQYF. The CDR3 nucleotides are TGCGCCAGCAGCTTGGCCCCATCCGGGACAGTCGGAGAGCAGTACTTC. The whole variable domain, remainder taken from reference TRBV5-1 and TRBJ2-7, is KAGVTQTPRYLIKTRGQQVTLSCSPISGHRSVSWYQQTPGQGLQFLFEYFSETQRNKGNFPGRFSGRQFSNSRSEMNVSTLELGDSALYLCASSLAPSGTVGEQYFGPGTRLTVT.

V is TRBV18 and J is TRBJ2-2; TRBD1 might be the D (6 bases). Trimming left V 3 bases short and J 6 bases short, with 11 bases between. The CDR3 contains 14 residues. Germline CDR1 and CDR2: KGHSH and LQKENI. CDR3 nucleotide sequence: TGTGCCAGCTCACCTCAGGGGAAGGCCGGGGAGCTGTTTTTT. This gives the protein CASSPQGKAGELFF.

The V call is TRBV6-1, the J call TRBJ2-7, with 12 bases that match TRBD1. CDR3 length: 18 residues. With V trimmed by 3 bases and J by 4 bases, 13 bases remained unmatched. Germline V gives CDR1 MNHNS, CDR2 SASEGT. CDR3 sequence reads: CASSDRDRGRAIRYEQYF. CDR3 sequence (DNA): TGTGCCAGCAGTGACCGGGACAGGGGGCGTGCGATCCGATACGAGCAGTACTTC.

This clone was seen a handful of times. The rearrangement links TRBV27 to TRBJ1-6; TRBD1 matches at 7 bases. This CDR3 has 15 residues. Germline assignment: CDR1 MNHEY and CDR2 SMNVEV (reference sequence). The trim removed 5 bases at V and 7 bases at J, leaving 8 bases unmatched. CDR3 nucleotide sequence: TGTGCCAGCAGTCCCCAGGGACAGAAGAATTCACCCCTCCACTTT. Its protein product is CASSPQGQKNSPLHF.

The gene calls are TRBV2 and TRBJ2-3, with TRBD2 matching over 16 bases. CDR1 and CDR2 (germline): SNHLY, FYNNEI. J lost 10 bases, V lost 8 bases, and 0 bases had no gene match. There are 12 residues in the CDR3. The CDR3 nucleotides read TGTGCCAGCGGGACTAGCGGGAGGGCGCAGTATTTT. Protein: CASGTSGRAQYF.

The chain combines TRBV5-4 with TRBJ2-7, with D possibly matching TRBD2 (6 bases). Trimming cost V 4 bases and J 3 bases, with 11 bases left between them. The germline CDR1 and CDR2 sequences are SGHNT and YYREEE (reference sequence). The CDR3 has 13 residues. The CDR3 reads CASSRYSGYEQYF. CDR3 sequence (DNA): TGTGCCAGCAGCCGATATAGCGGCTACGAGCAGTACTTC.

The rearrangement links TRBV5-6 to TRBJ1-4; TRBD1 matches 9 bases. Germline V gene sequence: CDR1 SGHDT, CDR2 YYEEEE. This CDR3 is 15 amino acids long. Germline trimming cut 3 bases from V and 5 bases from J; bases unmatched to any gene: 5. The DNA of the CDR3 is TGTGCCAGCAGCTCCTCCGGGACAGGGAATGAAAAACTGTTTTTT. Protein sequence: CASSSSGTGNEKLFF.

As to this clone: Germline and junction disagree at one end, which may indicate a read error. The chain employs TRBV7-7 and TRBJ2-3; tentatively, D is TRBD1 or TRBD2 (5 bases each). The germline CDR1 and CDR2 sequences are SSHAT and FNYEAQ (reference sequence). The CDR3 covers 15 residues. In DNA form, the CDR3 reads TGTGCTAGCAGTGCCGGGACCACCGGAACAGATACGCAGTATTTT. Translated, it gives CASSAGTTGTDTQYF.

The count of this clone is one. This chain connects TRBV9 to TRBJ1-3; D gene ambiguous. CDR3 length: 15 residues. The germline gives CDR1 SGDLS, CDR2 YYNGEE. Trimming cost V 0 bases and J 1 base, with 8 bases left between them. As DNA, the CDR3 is TGTGCCAGCAGCGTAGGGCAGGCATCTGGAAACACCATATATTTT. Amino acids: CASSVGQASGNTIYF.

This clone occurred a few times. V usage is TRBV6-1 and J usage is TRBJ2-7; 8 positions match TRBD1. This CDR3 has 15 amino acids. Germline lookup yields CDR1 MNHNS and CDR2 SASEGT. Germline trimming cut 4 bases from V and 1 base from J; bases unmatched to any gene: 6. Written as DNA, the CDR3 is TGTGCCAGCAGTGCGGACAGGGTGACTTCCTACGAGCAGTACTTC. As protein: CASSADRVTSYEQYF.

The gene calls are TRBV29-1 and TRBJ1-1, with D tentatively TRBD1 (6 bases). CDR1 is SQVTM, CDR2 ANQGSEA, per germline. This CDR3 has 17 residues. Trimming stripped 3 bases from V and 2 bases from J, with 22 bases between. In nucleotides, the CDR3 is TGCAGCGTTGAGAAAGGCTGGGGCAACAGGGAAAACACTGAAGCTTTCTTT. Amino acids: CSVEKGWGNRENTEAFF.

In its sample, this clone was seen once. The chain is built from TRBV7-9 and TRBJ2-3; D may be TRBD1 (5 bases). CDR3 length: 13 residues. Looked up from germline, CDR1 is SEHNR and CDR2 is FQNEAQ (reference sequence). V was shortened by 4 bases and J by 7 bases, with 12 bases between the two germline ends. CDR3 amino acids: CASSSWGTNTQYF. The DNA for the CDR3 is TGTGCCAGCAGCTCCTGGGGCACGAATACGCAGTATTTT.

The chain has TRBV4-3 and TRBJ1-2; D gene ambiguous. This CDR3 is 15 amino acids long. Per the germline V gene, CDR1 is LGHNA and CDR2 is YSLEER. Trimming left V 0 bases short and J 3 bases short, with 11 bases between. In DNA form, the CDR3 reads TGCGCCAGCAGCCAAGATCTCCCGGGGTACTATGGCTACACCTTC. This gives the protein CASSQDLPGYYGYTF.

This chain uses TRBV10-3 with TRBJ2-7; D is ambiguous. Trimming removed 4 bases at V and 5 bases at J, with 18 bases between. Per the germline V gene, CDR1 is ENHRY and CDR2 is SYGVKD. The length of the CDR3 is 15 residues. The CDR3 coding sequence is TGTGCCATCAGTGCTTCTGGCGGTGATTGGGACGAGCAGTACTTC. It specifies CAISASGGDWDEQYF.